This is a list of T cell receptor beta chains from one sample in a study of shared clonotypes between healthy human individuals. TCRdb's table, derived via immunoSEQ multiplex PCR, lists solely in-frame clones and lacks some. Seen here are millions of clones, roughly 95% observed once, and the top ten hold more than 0.1%. The sample comprised naive CD4+ T cells sorted from blood. These receptors all come from a man aged 18 to 29 in good health. The CDR3 runs from the conserved cysteine through the conserved F or W. The order of the fields is CDR3 protein, CDR3 DNA, D gene, J gene, V gene. The D gene is left open where the match is weak.

CASSLSGARTEAFF	TGTGCCAGCAGCTTATCGGGGGCAAGGACTGAAGCTTTCTTT	.	TRBJ1-1	TRBV7-9
CASSSGQGEAFF	TGTGCCAGCAGCTCCGGACAGGGAGAAGCTTTCTTT	TRBD1	TRBJ1-1	TRBV28
CASSLLGEAHEQYF	TGTGCCAGCAGCCTCTTGGGGGAAGCCCACGAGCAGTACTTC	.	TRBJ2-7	TRBV27
CASRMTGGPMHF	TGTGCCAGCAGAATGACAGGGGGTCCGATGCACTTC	TRBD1	TRBJ2-7	TRBV6-6
CASNPTVTENQPQHF	TGTGCCAGCAATCCCACCGTGACAGAGAATCAGCCCCAGCATTTT	.	TRBJ1-5	TRBV6-1
CASSQDEGGGGYTF	TGCGCCAGCAGCCAAGACGAGGGAGGTGGTGGCTACACCTTC	.	TRBJ1-2	TRBV4-3
CASSFPGQQETQYF	TGTGCCAGCAGTTTTCCGGGACAGCAAGAGACCCAGTACTTC	TRBD1	TRBJ2-5	TRBV25-1
CASSQAGGPWDTQYF	TGTGCCAGCAGCCAAGCGGGAGGGCCATGGGATACGCAGTATTTT	TRBD2	TRBJ2-3	TRBV14
CASSQEQGSNQPQHF	TGCGCCAGCAGCCAAGAGCAAGGTAGCAATCAGCCCCAGCATTTT	.	TRBJ1-5	TRBV4-1
CASSPGTNYGYTF	TGCGCCAGCAGTCCCGGGACTAACTATGGCTACACCTTC	.	TRBJ1-2	TRBV10-2